This T cell receptor beta chain was recovered during a study of cytomegalovirus exposure and HLA in healthy donors. Concerning this clone: At one boundary the junction diverges from the germline segment, which might be a read error.

The study ran its PCR with 60 Vbeta and 13 Jbeta primers. Clones were sequenced by immunoSEQ multiplex PCR, and TCRdb holds only the in-frame ones, with some missing. The sample contains under 300,000 clones, 80% to 85% of which appear only once. The sample was PBMCs. The clonotype originates from a woman in her sixties in good health and CMV-seropositive.

The CDR3 region has the DNA TGTGCCTGGAGCCTAGGACAGGGACTCAATCATCCCCAGCATTTT. It translates to CAWSLGQGLNHPQHF. The V call is TRBV30, the J call TRBJ1-5; 8 positions match TRBD1. This CDR3 is 15 amino acids long. Germline V lookup: CDR1 GTSNPN, CDR2 SVGIG (reference sequence).